Each of the 18 T cell receptor beta chains below was sequenced from the same sample in a study of metastatic and nonmetastatic thyroid tumors. There were no patients who had received any treatment before thyroid surgery. TCRdb reprocessed the PCR reads via MiXCR. The sample records approximately 41,000 clones, more than 25% being singletons. Sequencing was done on a sample of blood. The source is a male donor with papillary thyroid cancer or a benign thyroid nodule (not recorded which). Some clones in this sample may be carry-over from other donors' samples.

The table lists this clone with a few counts. The junction shows a germline mismatch at one end, possibly a read error. The chain combines TRBV28 with TRBJ2-5; 7 bases align to TRBD2. The CDR3 length is 14 residues. The germline V gene encodes CDR1 MDHEN and CDR2 SYDVKM. CDR3 DNA: TGTGCCACCAGTACTAGCGTACCTCAAGAGACCCAGTACTTC. This translates into CATSTSVPQETQYF. Looking up the rest from reference TRBV28 and TRBJ2-5 gives the full variable domain: DVKVTQSSRYLVKRTGEKVFLECVQDMDHENMFWYRQDPGLGLRLIYFSYDVKMKEKGDIPEGYSVSREKKERFSLILESASTNQTSMYLCATSTSVPQETQYFGPGTRLLVL.

This clone was observed a handful of times. The rearrangement uses TRBV6-4 and TRBJ2-6; D tentatively reads TRBD1 or TRBD2 (5 bases each). This CDR3 region has 15 residues. The ends were cut back, 0 bases at V and 3 bases at J, with 6 bases in the middle. Looked up from germline, CDR1 is MRHNA and CDR2 is SNTAGT. The CDR3 nucleotides read TGTGCCAGCAGTGACTCGAGGGGTGGGGCCAACGTCCTGACTTTC. Amino acids: CASSDSRGGANVLTF.

This clone was detected a few times. CDR3 nucleotides: TGTGCCAGCAACGTTCCTAAGGGACTAGCGGGAGTTGAGACCCAGTACTTC. Protein product: CASNVPKGLAGVETQYF. The chain carries TRBV6-1 and TRBJ2-5; 14 nucleotides agree with TRBD2. J gave up 5 bases and V 7 bases, and 12 bases lay outside the gene matches. Germline V CDR1 and CDR2: MNHNS, SASEGT. The CDR3 length is 17 residues.

The genes are TRBV20-1 and TRBJ2-6; no clear D gene. The CDR3 has 14 residues. The germline CDR1 and CDR2 sequences are DFQATT and SNEGSKA (reference sequence). V lost 2 bases and J lost 0, with 5 bases in between. CDR3 residues: CSARTLSGANVLTF. The CDR3 DNA reads as TGCAGTGCTAGAACCCTCTCTGGGGCCAACGTCCTGACTTTC.

This clone came up many times. The rearrangement links TRBV18 to TRBJ1-5, with 7 bases fitting TRBD1. Trimming removed 3 bases from V and 4 bases from J; junction bases left unmatched: 6. The CDR3 runs 15 residues. The germline gives CDR1 KGHSH, CDR2 LQKENI. CDR3 nucleotides: TGTGCCAGCTCACCGGAGACAGGGACGAATCAGCCCCAGCATTTT. Its protein is CASSPETGTNQPQHF. The full variable domain, its missing parts supplied by reference TRBV18 and TRBJ1-5, is NAGVMQNPRHLVRRRGQEARLRCSPMKGHSHVYWYRQLPEEGLKFMVYLQKENIIDESGMPKERFSAEFPKEGPSILRIQQVVRGDSAAYFCASSPETGTNQPQHFGDGTRLSIL.

This clone was recorded many times. The J gene is TRBJ2-7, the V gene TRBV7-9; no definite D call. This CDR3 has 13 residues. Germline CDR1 SEHNR, CDR2 FQNEAQ (reference sequence). V lost 5 bases and J 5 bases, leaving 13 bases between the germline ends. DNA of the CDR3: TGTGCCAGCAGCCCCCCATGGTTCCACGAGCAGTACTTC. This gives the protein CASSPPWFHEQYF. The full variable domain, completed using reference TRBV7-9 and TRBJ2-7, is DTGVSQNPRHKITKRGQNVTFRCDPISEHNRLYWYRQTLGQGPEFLTYFQNEAQLEKSRLLSDRFSAERPKGSFSTLEIQRTEQGDSAMYLCASSPPWFHEQYFGPGTRLTVT.

The chain combines TRBV7-9 with TRBJ2-1, with D perhaps TRBD1 (6 bases). With the DNA end fitting TRBJ2-7 better, the J assignment may be wrong. Germline CDR1 is SEHNR and CDR2 is FQNEAQ (reference sequence). This CDR3 is 14 amino acids long. CDR3 coding DNA: TGTGCCAGCAGCTCGACCGGGACATCGGAGACGCAGTACTTC. Translation: CASSSTGTSETQYF.

This rearrangement joins TRBV20-1 to TRBJ1-1; TRBD1 matches 8 bases. J lost 5 bases, V lost 0 bases, and 5 bases had no gene match. The CDR3 has 14 residues. CDR1 and CDR2 (germline): DFQATT, SNEGSKA (reference sequence). The CDR3 DNA reads TGCAGTGCTAGAGACAGGGGGCGCGGGACTGAAGCTTTCTTT. This sequence encodes CSARDRGRGTEAFF.

In its sample, this clone was seen many times. V gene TRBV20-1 combines with J gene TRBJ1-1; D is uncertain. This CDR3 is 13 amino acids long. Trimming took 0 bases from V and 3 from J, leaving 8 bases between them. Germline V gene data show CDR1 as DFQATT and CDR2 as SNEGSKA (reference sequence). In nucleotides, the CDR3 is TGCAGTGCTAGAGAGGGCAGTGACACTGAAGCTTTCTTT. Its translation is CSAREGSDTEAFF.

This clone was counted a few times. The gene calls are TRBV2 and TRBJ2-7; TRBD2 matches 7 bases. V was pared by 6 bases and J by 5 bases, with 10 bases of the junction left unmatched. Germline V gene data show CDR1 as SNHLY and CDR2 as FYNNEI. The CDR3 contains 14 residues. The CDR3 here is CASSQDRGTNEQYF. CDR3 sequence (DNA): TGTGCCAGCAGCCAAGATCGGGGGACTAACGAGCAGTACTTC.

In this sample, this clone turned up many times. The V call is TRBV5-6, the J call TRBJ1-6; a weak D match, TRBD1 (5 bases). In germline, CDR1 is SGHDT, CDR2 YYEEEE. The CDR3 runs 18 residues. Between the trimmed V and J ends, which lost 2 bases and 0 bases, there was a span of 15 bases. As DNA, the CDR3 is TGTGCCAGCAGCTTAGTTACGGAGGGGAGCTCCTATAATTCACCCCTCCACTTT. Translating it yields CASSLVTEGSSYNSPLHF.

The chain couples TRBV28 to TRBJ2-2; either TRBD1 or TRBD2 may fit D (5 bases each). Germline V gives CDR1 MDHEN, CDR2 SYDVKM. The V end was cut by 6 bases, the J end by 1 base, with 12 bases between. CDR3 length: 15 amino acids. The CDR3 loop reads CASRTGTENTGELFF. The DNA of the CDR3 is TGTGCCAGCAGGACCGGGACGGAGAACACCGGGGAGCTGTTTTTT.

With respect to this clone: This clone may be a read error of a much larger clone one base away. V and J are TRBV6-4 and TRBJ2-3; D is perhaps TRBD2 (7 bases). The CDR3 is 14 amino acids. CDR1 is MRHNA and CDR2 is SNTAGT in the germline V gene. The DNA for the CDR3 is TGTGCCAGCGGTGGGGGCGGGAGCACAGATATGCAGTATTTT. Its protein is CASGGGGSTDMQYF.

The chain couples TRBV2 to TRBJ2-1, with D hard to call. V was pared by 5 bases and J by 8 bases, with 10 bases between. From germline, CDR1 is SNHLY and CDR2 FYNNEI. CDR3 length equals 12 residues. CDR3 residues: CASSPGADEQFF. In DNA, the CDR3 is TGTGCCAGCAGTCCAGGTGCGGATGAGCAGTTCTTC.

To note about this clone: This could be a read error, since a much larger clone is one nucleotide away. This chain connects TRBV7-2 to TRBJ2-5; 8 positions agree with TRBD1. With 1 base clipped from V and 5 bases from J, the junction kept 6 bases outside the gene matches. CDR1 SGHTA and CDR2 FQGNSA come from the germline V gene. The CDR3 length is 15 residues. The CDR3 is CASSLEPQGAETQYF. In nucleotides, the CDR3 is TGTGCCAGCAGCTTAGAGCCTCAGGGGGCGGAGACCCAGTACTTC.

The sample holds one count of this clone. The chain couples TRBV20-1 to TRBJ2-7, with a weak D call TRBD1 (6 bases). This CDR3 has 16 amino acids. The germline CDR1 and CDR2 sequences are DFQATT and SNEGSKA (reference sequence). V was pared by 1 base and J by 9 bases, with 25 bases between. CDR3 DNA: TGCAGTGCTAGAGGGAAAATGGACAGTCTATATTCGTGGCAGTACTTC. Amino acid sequence: CSARGKMDSLYSWQYF.

Comment on this clone: The germline gene is not matched at one end of the junction; a read error may be the cause. The chain links TRBV5-1 to TRBJ2-3, with 12 bases aligning to TRBD2. The CDR3 is 16 amino acids. CDR1 is SGHRS and CDR2 is YFSETQ in the germline V gene. CDR3 protein: CASSSQLAGGFDRQYF. As DNA, the CDR3 is TGCGCCAGCAGCTCGCAACTAGCGGGGGGTTTCGATAGGCAGTATTTT.

By share, this clone ranks as medium-sized. This chain connects TRBV28 to TRBJ2-7; D unclear. Trimming stripped 3 bases from V and 5 bases from J, with 11 bases between. The germline V gene encodes CDR1 MDHEN and CDR2 SYDVKM. CDR3 length: 13 residues. In nucleotides, the CDR3 is TGTGCCAGCAGTTTGCCAGTCATCCACGAGCAGTACTTC. Translated, it gives CASSLPVIHEQYF.